This TCR beta chain was identified in a study of T cells expressing NK-cell markers (dated by TCRdb to about 2020). Context from the whole study: Three sorted T-cell subsets (CD3+CD56+NKG2C+, CD3+CD56+NKG2C- and CD3+CD56-NKG2C+) from fewer than 10 donors had their TCR beta-chain repertoires profiled. Among the eight sequenced donors, seven were HCMV-seropositive and one was HCMV-seronegative. All eight donors whose samples were sequenced were randomly selected healthy volunteers, three of them men and five women. The libraries were sequenced on Illumina HiSeq 2000/2500, MiSeq or NextSeq, producing 2 x 150 bp reads.

Study-wide findings and limitations: In six donors, the dominant CD3+CD56+NKG2C+ clonotypes were among the top 10 CD8+ clonotypes and accounted for roughly 1.0-7.5% of CD8+ T cells. Those dominant clonotypes were again the most abundant among CD3+CD56-NKG2C+ cells in a handful of donors, at roughly 25-60.1%. Whether the expanded NKG2C-expressing T cell clones were specific for HCMV antigens remained unclear.

Per the germline V gene, MDHEN is the CDR1 and SYDVKM is the CDR2. Its CDR3 holds 14 amino acids, cysteine through phenylalanine. The record lacks a DNA sequence. A word on this clonotype: Its antigen has not been determined.

A commercial ELISA kit detecting HCMV-specific IgG in serum was used to determine HCMV serostatus. Peripheral blood mononuclear cells were isolated from blood by Ficoll density gradient centrifugation. Instrument used: Illumina HiSeq 2000. TCR beta cDNA libraries were made by 5'RACE template switching that added a universal primer site and unique molecular identifiers. Synthesis of cDNA was primed from the TCR beta constant segment and was followed by two consecutive PCR amplification steps. Per the authors' processing: MIGEC handled demultiplexing of the reads and grouping by UMI, while MiTCR was used to assemble and quantify clonotypes. Only TCR cDNA sequences supported by at least two reads were kept to exclude erroneous sequences. The tcR package was used for downstream repertoire analysis, and clonotypes were matched between fractions using CDR3 nucleotide sequence together with V segment. VDJmatch was used to annotate antigen specificity against VDJdb, with one amino acid substitution in CDR3 permitted. The reads were reprocessed in TCRdb, with one entry per CDR3 protein sequence and no accompanying DNA. TCRdb, rather than the study authors, made the V and J calls. This sample's table contains 400,000 to 550,000 distinct CDR3 sequences. The top ten hold 7.3% of the sample.

The sequence joins TRBV28 to TRBJ1-4. Material for sequencing was blood T cells: a sorted CD56 or NKG2C T cell subset, CD4+ or CD8+ T cells, or bulk PBMC T cells (not recorded which). The receptor comes from a woman between 18 and 70 years old in good health. CDR3 region: CASSLIFAGEKLFF.